This is a list of T cell receptor beta chains from one sample in a study of cytomegalovirus exposure and HLA in healthy donors. TCRdb's copy holds only in-frame clones and misses some; the assay was immunoSEQ multiplex PCR. The sample has some 130,000 clones, approximately 82% seen once; the top ten hold 25% to 30%. Sequencing was done on a sample of PBMCs. The receptors shown here come from a man under 40 in good health and CMV-seropositive. CDR3s include the opening cysteine and the closing phenylalanine or tryptophan. The D gene is left open where the match is weak. Rows give clone size only sometimes, using once, few, many, or a class for an expanded clone.

TRBV19	TRBJ1-5	once	12	NA	TGTGCCAGTAGTACCCCCGGTCAGCCCCAGCATTTT	CASSTPGQPQHF
TRBV7-8	TRBJ1-2	NA	14	NA	TGTGCCAGCAGCACGCGGGACCGATCCTATGGCTACACCTTC	CASSTRDRSYGYTF
TRBV10-1	TRBJ2-1	once	15	TRBD2	TGCGCCAGCAGTGAGTTTTTAGCGGGGTACAATGAGCAGTTCTTC	CASSEFLAGYNEQFF
TRBV7-2	TRBJ2-5	NA	15	TRBD2	TGTGCCAGCAGCTTAGCGGTTAGCGGGGTAGAGACCCAGTACTTC	CASSLAVSGVETQYF
TRBV27	TRBJ2-1	NA	16	TRBD2	TGTGCCAGCAGGACCCCCATAGCGGGAGGTTACAATGAGCAGTTCTTC	CASRTPIAGGYNEQFF
TRBV29-1	TRBJ1-4	once	13	TRBD1	TGCAGCGGGATGACAGGGGGAGTTGAAAAACTGTTTTTT	CSGMTGGVEKLFF
TRBV27	TRBJ1-1	once	15	TRBD1	TGTGCCAGCAGGATAGGGACAGGGGGCATGACTGAAGCTTTCTTT	CASRIGTGGMTEAFF
TRBV4-1	TRBJ2-5	NA	15	TRBD1	TGCGCCAGCAGAGGGACAGGGGGCGCGGAAGAGACCCAGTACTTC	CASRGTGGAEETQYF
TRBV5-4	TRBJ2-7	NA	19	TRBD2	TGTGCCAGCAGCAAGGGACTAGCGGGGGGCCTAATTACTTCCTACGAGCAGTACTTC	CASSKGLAGGLITSYEQYF
TRBV29-1	TRBJ2-3	few	13	NA	TGCAGCGGTGACGACGGAGGCACAGATACGCAGTATTTT	CSGDDGGTDTQYF
TRBV2	TRBJ1-2	NA	12	NA	TGTGCCAGCAGGGAGGAGAGCTATGGCTACACCTTC	CASREESYGYTF
TRBV5-4	TRBJ2-7	NA	15	TRBD1	TGTGCCAGCAGCCGAGTTTATGGACAGGGTGATGAGCAGTACTTC	CASSRVYGQGDEQYF
TRBV6-5	TRBJ1-2	NA	12	NA	TGTGCCAGCAGTAGATCTCCGGGTGGCTACACCTTC	CASSRSPGGYTF
TRBV11-2	TRBJ1-3	NA	15	TRBD1	TGTGCCAGCAGCTCCGGGACAGGGGGCGAAAACACCATATATTTT	CASSSGTGGENTIYF
TRBV6-6	TRBJ1-5	NA	15	NA	TGTGCCAGCAGCCCCACAGGGAGCGGCAATCAGCCCCAGCATTTT	CASSPTGSGNQPQHF
TRBV4-2	TRBJ2-7	NA	14	TRBD1	TGTGCCAGCAGCCGCCCCGGGACAGTCTACGAGCAGTACTTC	CASSRPGTVYEQYF
TRBV6-6	TRBJ1-1	once	13	NA	TGTGCCAGCAGTTACTCGGGGAGGGAAGGAGCTTTCTTT	CASSYSGREGAFF
TRBV13	TRBJ1-2	NA	17	TRBD1	TGTGCCAGCAGCTTACCGGGACAGGGGGCTGCCGGGCATGGCTACACCTTC	CASSLPGQGAAGHGYTF
TRBV2	TRBJ1-1	few	13	NA	TGTGCCAGCAGTACAAACCTGAACACTGAAGCTTTCTTT	CASSTNLNTEAFF
TRBV6-1	TRBJ1-2	NA	13	NA	TGTGCCAGCAGTGAAGCCGGGACACGTGGCTACACCTTC	CASSEAGTRGYTF
TRBV10-3	TRBJ1-2	NA	16	TRBD1	TGTGCCATCAGTGAAACCACAGGGGTTACTAACTATGGCTACACCTTC	CAISETTGVTNYGYTF
TRBV27	TRBJ2-1	NA	16	NA	TGTGCCAGCAGTTTCTTACCCAGGGGCTCCTACAATGAGCAGTTCTTC	CASSFLPRGSYNEQFF
TRBV11-1	TRBJ2-1	NA	14	NA	TGTGCCAGCAGCCTCCTTTGGGGGGACAATGAGCAGTTCTTC	CASSLLWGDNEQFF
TRBV29-1	TRBJ1-1	NA	15	NA	TGCAGCGTTGAAATACTGACGGGGAAGAACACTGAAGCTTTCTTT	CSVEILTGKNTEAFF
TRBV9	TRBJ2-1	NA	16	TRBD2	TGTGCCAGCAGCGTAGGGGCTAGCGGGCGAGCGAATGAGCAGTTCTTC	CASSVGASGRANEQFF
TRBV10-3	TRBJ1-2	NA	13	NA	TGTGCCATCAGCCTAGGCGGAGACTATGGCTACACCTTC	CAISLGGDYGYTF
TRBV6-6	TRBJ2-1	NA	13	NA	TGTGCCAGCACCCCTGTGGGGGGTACTGAGCAGTTCTTC	CASTPVGGTEQFF
TRBV30	TRBJ1-1	NA	12	NA	TGTGCCTGGAGTGGCACGGGTTCTGAAGCTTTCTTT	CAWSGTGSEAFF
TRBV4-2	TRBJ2-7	many	17	NA	TGTGCCAGCAGCCAGCCTCCCGGCAGGGGGGCAACCTACGAGCAGTACTTC	CASSQPPGRGATYEQYF
TRBV27	TRBJ1-2	NA	15	NA	TGTGCCAGCAGTTTATCGAGGAGGGGGGGTGATGGCTACACCTTC	CASSLSRRGGDGYTF
TRBV27	TRBJ2-7	NA	15	NA	TGTGCCAGCCGAACGACAGGGAGGCAATCCTACGAGCAGTACTTC	CASRTTGRQSYEQYF
TRBV7-9	TRBJ2-5	NA	15	TRBD2	TGTGCCAGCAGCTTAGGGACTAGGGAGCAAGAGACCCAGTACTTC	CASSLGTREQETQYF
TRBV5-1	TRBJ1-4	once	13	NA	TGCGCCAGCGCCCCGGCCGCAGGTGAAAAACTGTTTTTT	CASAPAAGEKLFF
TRBV7-3	TRBJ2-5	once	18	TRBD2	TGTGCCAGCAGCCTGCACCAACCGGGGACTAGCGGTAAAGAGACCCAGTACTTC	CASSLHQPGTSGKETQYF
TRBV20-1	TRBJ1-2	once	11	NA	TGCAGTGCTGGGGGGGGCAACGGCTACACCTTC	CSAGGGNGYTF
TRBV5-6	TRBJ1-5	NA	11	NA	TGTTCCCGGGGTATCCAGCAGCCCCAGCATTTT	CSRGIQQPQHF
TRBV27	TRBJ1-2	few	15	NA	TGTGCCAGCAGACGGTGGGACATCTCCCTCGATGGCTACACCTTC	CASRRWDISLDGYTF
TRBV6-5	TRBJ2-7	NA	15	NA	TGTGCCAGCAGTTACTCATATGGGGCTAAATACGAGCAGTACTTC	CASSYSYGAKYEQYF
TRBV7-2	TRBJ2-5	NA	16	TRBD1	TGTGCCAGCAGCTACCGTCCGGGACAGGGGGAAGAGACCCAGTACTTC	CASSYRPGQGEETQYF
TRBV10-3	TRBJ1-2	NA	17	TRBD1	TGTGCCATCAGTATCGGGACAGGGGTCGAGGCTAACTATGGCTACACCTTC	CAISIGTGVEANYGYTF
TRBV29-1	TRBJ1-1	NA	14	TRBD1	TGCAGCGTTGAGGACAGGGCGGCTGGCACTGAAGCTTTCTTT	CSVEDRAAGTEAFF
TRBV18	TRBJ2-3	once	15	NA	TGTGCCAGCTCACCGAACAGATTTAGCACAGATACGCAGTATTTT	CASSPNRFSTDTQYF
TRBV7-3	TRBJ2-7	NA	16	TRBD2	TGTGCCAGCAGCTTAAGGGGCGGGAGTCACGCCTACGAGCAGTACTTC	CASSLRGGSHAYEQYF
TRBV7-2	TRBJ2-5	NA	16	TRBD2	TGTGCCAGCAGGTCGGGAGGCGGGGGACTCCAAGAGACCCAGTACTTC	CASRSGGGGLQETQYF
TRBV2	TRBJ1-6	NA	13	NA	TGTGCCAGCAGAGACAGAGATAATTCACCCCTCCACTTT	CASRDRDNSPLHF
TRBV27	TRBJ1-1	NA	13	NA	TGTGCCAGCAGTTTTAAGGACAGCCCTAAAGCTTTCTTT	CASSFKDSPKAFF
TRBV6-5	TRBJ1-2	few	13	TRBD1	TGTGCCAGCAGTCAGGACAGGATGCATGGCTACACCTTC	CASSQDRMHGYTF
TRBV7-9	TRBJ2-7	NA	14	TRBD2	TGTGCCAGCAGCCTTTCTTTAGCGGGCTACGAGCAGTACTTC	CASSLSLAGYEQYF
TRBV27	TRBJ1-5	NA	14	TRBD1	TGTGCCAGCAGGGAGGGACAGGGGATTCAGCCCCAGCATTTT	CASREGQGIQPQHF
TRBV27	TRBJ1-6	NA	13	NA	TGTGCCAGCAAGAGGGAGGACAATTCACCCCTCCACTTT	CASKREDNSPLHF